Below, one TCR beta chain is given with its context. This entry comes from a study of control samples from healthy donors and cancer patients. The protocol was immunoSEQ multiplex PCR, while the TCRdb copy is restricted to in-frame clones and leaves out a portion. The sample has 170,000 or so clones; 75% to 95% are singletons. Germline V gene data show CDR1 as LNHDA and CDR2 as SQIVND (reference sequence). The CDR3 has 14 residues. V lost 5 bases and J 1 base, leaving 9 bases between the germline ends. Sequenced: blood. The sequence was obtained from a woman aged 40 to 50 in good health. The chain joins TRBV19 to TRBJ1-5, with D uncertain. CDR3 residues: CASSHTQSNQPQHF. The DNA for the CDR3 is TGTGCCAGTAGTCACACTCAAAGCAATCAGCCCCAGCATTTT. Full variable domain (remainder filled in from reference TRBV19 and TRBJ1-5): DGGITQSPKYLFRKEGQNVTLSCEQNLNHDAMYWYRQDPGQGLRLIYYSQIVNDFQKGDIAEGYSVSREKKESFPLTVTSAQKNPTAFYLCASSHTQSNQPQHFGDGTRLSIL.